The 32 T cell receptor beta chains reported below all come from one sample, sequenced in a study of T cell responses to AZD1222 COVID-19 vaccine. Data came from immunoSEQ multiplex PCR; TCRdb stores just in-frame clones and leaves some out. The sample carries about 160,000 clones, around nine tenths recorded once. Here the sequenced sample was peripheral blood, taken on day 0 of AZD1222 vaccination. The receptors were sampled from an adult in good health.

This clone appeared once. The genes are TRBV5-5 and TRBJ1-5; the D gene is possibly TRBD1 (5 bases). The CDR3 extends over 15 amino acids. V lost 0 bases, J lost 3 bases, and 10 bases lay in between. Germline values: CDR1 SGHKS, CDR2 YYEKEE (reference sequence). The CDR3, as DNA: TGTGCCAGCAGCTTGGTGGGGCAGACCAATCAGCCCCAGCATTTT. Its protein is CASSLVGQTNQPQHF.

This sequence joins TRBV5-1 and TRBJ2-5, with D tentatively TRBD2 (5 bases). The V end lost 1 base, the J end lost 0 bases, and 7 bases lay between the germline ends. The CDR3 runs 14 residues. From germline, CDR1 is SGHRS and CDR2 YFSETQ. CDR3 DNA sequence: TGCGCCAGCAGCTTGTCCGGGGACCAAGAGACCCAGTACTTC. It codes for CASSLSGDQETQYF.

This chain connects TRBV29-1 to TRBJ1-2; D not resolved. V lost 7 bases, J lost 4 bases, and 10 bases lay in between. Germline CDR1 reads SQVTM; CDR2 reads ANQGSEA. The CDR3 is 11 residues long. The CDR3 sequence: CSDGRSYGYTF. DNA of the CDR3: TGCAGCGATGGTCGCAGCTATGGCTACACCTTC.

V usage is TRBV7-9 and J usage is TRBJ2-5, with 8 bases aligning to TRBD2. Germline lookup yields CDR1 SEHNR and CDR2 FQNEAQ (reference sequence). This CDR3 is built from 15 residues. Losses at the gene ends were 2 bases for V and 5 bases for J; bases not matched to a gene: 7. The CDR3 loop is CASSLSRTSRETQYF. As DNA, the CDR3 is TGTGCCAGCAGCTTATCGAGGACTAGCAGGGAGACCCAGTACTTC.

J is TRBJ1-5 and V is TRBV30, with D maybe TRBD1 (5 bases). Trimming pared 1 base from V and 7 bases from J, leaving 14 bases between. CDR3 size: 14 residues. Germline-derived CDR1 and CDR2 are GTSNPN and SVGIG (reference sequence). DNA of the CDR3: TGTGCCTGGAGTGCTCAGGGTTTTGACCAGCCCCAGCATTTT. It encodes CAWSAQGFDQPQHF.

This rearrangement joins TRBV12-3 or TRBV12-4 to TRBJ1-1; D is unresolved. V gave up 10 bases and J gave up 4 bases, with 13 bases separating them. The CDR3 totals 12 residues. The DNA of the CDR3 is TGTGCCACCCATCTCGGTGGCACTGAAGCTTTCTTT. Residues: CATHLGGTEAFF.

The chain employs TRBV29-1 and TRBJ1-2; no clear D. V was clipped by 1 base and J by 7 bases, with 7 bases between them. Per the germline V gene, CDR1 is SQVTM and CDR2 is ANQGSEA. The CDR3 length is 11 residues. The CDR3 is CSVEARAGYTF. The DNA for the CDR3 is TGCAGCGTTGAAGCCCGGGCTGGCTACACCTTC.

With regard to this clone: Other DNA sequences from this sample encode an identical CDR3 as well. This sequence joins TRBV12-3 or TRBV12-4 and TRBJ1-5; unclear D gene. Trimming cost V 3 bases and J 4 bases, with 7 bases left between them. The CDR3 covers 13 residues. The CDR3 DNA is TGTGCCAGCAGTTTGCAGTTAAATCAGCCCCAGCATTTT. This sequence encodes CASSLQLNQPQHF.

This clone was observed a handful of times. V gene TRBV5-4 combines with J gene TRBJ1-2, with D perhaps TRBD1 (5 bases). Germline assignment: CDR1 SGHNT and CDR2 YYREEE (reference sequence). The CDR3 is 13 amino acids. V was shortened by 2 bases and J by 6 bases, with 11 bases between the two germline ends. CDR3 nucleotide sequence: TGTGCCAGCAGCTTAAGTCGGGACCATGGCTACACCTTC. It specifies CASSLSRDHGYTF. Based on the CDR3 plus reference TRBV5-4 and TRBJ1-2, the full variable domain is ETGVTQSPTHLIKTRGQQVTLRCSSQSGHNTVSWYQQALGQGPQFIFQYYREEENGRGNFPPRFSGLQFPNYSSELNVNALELDDSALYLCASSLSRDHGYTFGSGTRLTVV.

The V gene is TRBV4-3, the J gene TRBJ2-3; D ambiguous. V was trimmed by 0 bases and J by 0 bases, leaving 4 bases between them. The CDR3 sequence is 14 residues long. Germline V gene lookup returns CDR1 LGHNA and CDR2 YSLEER. The CDR3 sequence is CASSQDRSTDTQYF. In DNA form, the CDR3 reads TGCGCCAGCAGCCAAGATCGGAGCACAGATACGCAGTATTTT.

The chain couples TRBV11-2 to TRBJ2-3; D may be TRBD2 (5 bases). CDR3 size: 14 residues. With 2 bases removed from V and 1 base from J, the gap between germline ends came to 7 bases. Looked up from germline, CDR1 is SGHAT and CDR2 is FQNNGV. For the CDR3, the DNA is TGTGCCAGCAGCTTATATAGCGGCACAGATACGCAGTATTTT. Its protein is CASSLYSGTDTQYF.

This rearrangement joins TRBV5-6 to TRBJ2-7; the D is unclear. The CDR3 is 12 amino acids. Germline CDR1 reads SGHDT; CDR2 reads YYEEEE. Between the trimmed V and J ends, which lost 1 base and 1 base, there was a span of 3 bases. This CDR3 reads CASSLISYEQYF. The CDR3 DNA follows: TGTGCCAGCAGCTTGATTTCCTACGAGCAGTACTTC.

The V call is TRBV28, the J call TRBJ2-5, with D possibly matching TRBD1 (6 bases). Germline V gene lookup returns CDR1 MDHEN and CDR2 SYDVKM. This CDR3 region has 13 residues. Between the trimmed V and J ends, which lost 5 bases and 1 base, there was a span of 8 bases. CDR3: CASSKGGQETQYF. DNA of the CDR3: TGTGCCAGCAGTAAAGGGGGCCAAGAGACCCAGTACTTC.

This chain links TRBV28 with TRBJ1-1; D is ambiguous. V gave up 3 bases and J gave up 0 bases, with 11 bases separating them. CDR3 length: 15 amino acids. In germline, CDR1 is MDHEN, CDR2 SYDVKM. The CDR3 loop is CASSFPLGLNTEAFF. CDR3 in DNA: TGTGCCAGCAGTTTCCCATTGGGGTTGAACACTGAAGCTTTCTTT.

The V and J genes are TRBV9 and TRBJ2-3, with a possible D match to TRBD2 (7 bases). Trimming removed 2 bases from V and 1 base from J, with 11 bases in between. CDR1 SGDLS and CDR2 YYNGEE come from the germline V gene. CDR3 length: 15 amino acids. CDR3 amino acids: CASSVAGARTDTQYF. The DNA of the CDR3 is TGTGCCAGCAGCGTGGCGGGGGCCCGCACAGATACGCAGTATTTT.

The chain uses TRBV27 and TRBJ2-5, with D tentatively TRBD2 (6 bases). In germline, CDR1 is MNHEY, CDR2 SMNVEV (reference sequence). The CDR3 runs 14 residues. V was shortened by 6 bases and J by 1 base, with 12 bases between the two germline ends. The CDR3 DNA reads as TGTGCCAGCAGAGTGGGGGGACGCCAAGAGACCCAGTACTTC. Protein product: CASRVGGRQETQYF.

This clone appeared once. The CDR3 sequence is CASSLIQGKTDTQYF. In nucleotides, the CDR3 is TGTGCCAGCAGTTTAATTCAGGGAAAGACAGATACGCAGTATTTT. The J gene is TRBJ2-3, the V gene TRBV27, with D perhaps TRBD1 (5 bases). Germline values: CDR1 MNHEY, CDR2 SMNVEV (reference sequence). The V and J ends lost 2 bases and 3 bases respectively, with 12 bases between them. The CDR3 has 15 residues.

The genes are TRBV7-9 and TRBJ1-1, with a possible D match to TRBD1 (6 bases). Germline CDR1 reads SEHNR; CDR2 reads FQNEAQ (reference sequence). The ends were cut back, 5 bases at V and 4 bases at J, with 17 bases in the middle. There are 15 residues in the CDR3. In nucleotides, the CDR3 is TGTGCCAGCAGCCTTAACGGGGGGCGAGGCACTGAAGCTTTCTTT. This translates into CASSLNGGRGTEAFF.

The chain recombines TRBV7-9 with TRBJ2-6; D not certain. Looked up from germline, CDR1 is SEHNR and CDR2 is FQNEAQ (reference sequence). The CDR3 has 15 amino acids. The V gene lost 5 bases and the J gene lost 4 bases, with 12 bases spanning the gap. CDR3 sequence: CASSPAAAGANVLTF. The CDR3 region has the DNA TGTGCCAGCAGCCCAGCTGCGGCGGGGGCCAACGTCCTGACTTTC.

The table lists this clone with a few counts. V usage is TRBV3-1 (or the pseudogene TRBV3-2) and J usage is TRBJ1-6; D is ambiguous. In germline, CDR1 is LGHDT, CDR2 YNNKEL (reference sequence). This CDR3 spans 12 amino acids. The V end was cut by 4 bases, the J end by 7 bases, with 5 bases between. CDR3 sequence reads: CASSRVNSPLHF. In DNA form, the CDR3 reads TGTGCCAGCAGCCGAGTGAATTCACCCCTCCACTTT.

CDR3 in amino acids: CASSVAGRAQFF. CDR3 coding DNA: TGTGCCAGCAGCGTAGCGGGGCGGGCGCAGTTCTTC. V and J are TRBV9 and TRBJ2-1; tentatively, D is TRBD1 or TRBD2 (5 bases each). The CDR3 has 12 residues. The V and J ends lost 0 bases and 12 bases respectively, with 10 bases between them. Looked up from germline, CDR1 is SGDLS and CDR2 is YYNGEE.

This sequence joins TRBV5-4 and TRBJ1-2; D is unclear. With 4 bases removed from V and 0 bases from J, the gap between germline ends came to 16 bases. This CDR3 contains 16 residues. CDR1 is SGHNT, CDR2 YYREEE, per germline (reference sequence). In nucleotides, the CDR3 is TGTGCCAGCAGCCGCGAATACGGACTACCTAACTATGGCTACACCTTC. This encodes CASSREYGLPNYGYTF. Filled out from reference TRBV5-4 and TRBJ1-2, the complete variable domain reads ETGVTQSPTHLIKTRGQQVTLRCSSQSGHNTVSWYQQALGQGPQFIFQYYREEENGRGNFPPRFSGLQFPNYSSELNVNALELDDSALYLCASSREYGLPNYGYTFGSGTRLTVV.

The chain recombines TRBV29-1 with TRBJ2-1; no clear D. The CDR3 is 14 residues long. CDR1 and CDR2 from the germline V gene are SQVTM and ANQGSEA. V lost 4 bases and J 1 base, leaving 11 bases between the germline ends. CDR3 in amino acids: CSVGDMRSYNEQFF. The CDR3 DNA reads TGCAGCGTTGGAGACATGAGATCCTACAATGAGCAGTTCTTC.

The chain combines TRBV7-8 with TRBJ2-7; D may be TRBD1 (6 bases). Germline V gives CDR1 SGHVS, CDR2 FQNEAQ. V was shortened by 5 bases and J by 3 bases, with 14 bases between the two germline ends. This CDR3 has 14 amino acids. CDR3 nucleotide sequence: TGTGCCAGCAGCACGCGGACAGACTTCTACGAGCAGTACTTC. Translated: CASSTRTDFYEQYF.

The chain recombines TRBV5-5 with TRBJ1-1; 8 nucleotides agree with TRBD1. The CDR3 is 14 residues long. Germline V CDR1 and CDR2: SGHKS, YYEKEE (reference sequence). V lost 4 bases to trimming and J lost 1 base; unmatched junction nucleotides: 3. CDR3 nucleotide sequence: TGTGCCAGCAGCGGACAGGGAGGGAACACTGAAGCTTTCTTT. Its translation: CASSGQGGNTEAFF.

CDR3 sequence (DNA): TGTGCCAGCAGTGAAGCGCTAGGGGGGAACACTGAAGCTTTCTTT. Its translation is CASSEALGGNTEAFF. This chain connects TRBV2 to TRBJ1-1, with a possible D match to TRBD1 (6 bases). The CDR3 is 15 amino acids. Germline V gene data show CDR1 as SNHLY and CDR2 as FYNNEI. Trimming left V 0 bases short and J 1 base short, with 9 bases between.

The V call is TRBV6-2 or TRBV6-3, the J call TRBJ2-7, with D perhaps matching TRBD1 (6 bases). The CDR3 covers 13 residues. Germline CDR1 MNHEY, CDR2 SVGEGT. The V end lost 2 bases, the J end lost 5 bases, and 10 bases lay between the germline ends. The CDR3 loop reads CASSYRTVHEQYF. CDR3 bases: TGTGCCAGCAGTTACAGGACAGTGCACGAGCAGTACTTC.

The CDR3 DNA is TGTGCCAGTAGTCCGGACGGGTCCTCTGGAAACACCATATATTTT. It codes for CASSPDGSSGNTIYF. The chain is built from TRBV19 and TRBJ1-3, with D unclear. The V gene's germline CDR1 is LNHDA and CDR2 SQIVND (reference sequence). The V and J ends lost 5 bases and 0 bases respectively, with 11 bases between them. CDR3 length: 15 residues.

J is TRBJ2-6 and V is TRBV27; possible D gene TRBD2, 5 bases. CDR1 and CDR2 (germline): MNHEY, SMNVEV (reference sequence). There are 18 residues in the CDR3. The V end lost 1 base, the J end lost 4 bases, and 17 bases lay between the germline ends. This CDR3 reads CASSLYGVIPFGANVLTF. The CDR3 nucleotides read TGTGCCAGCAGTTTATACGGGGTTATCCCCTTCGGGGCCAACGTCCTGACTTTC.

The chain combines TRBV7-6 with TRBJ2-5; weak D call: TRBD2 (5 bases). Between the trimmed V and J ends, which lost 1 base and 0 bases, there was a span of 12 bases. The CDR3 covers 16 residues. Germline V lookup: CDR1 SGHVS, CDR2 FNYEAQ. The CDR3 DNA reads as TGTGCCAGCAGCTTAGTAGCGCTGGAGGACCAAGAGACCCAGTACTTC. Translation gives CASSLVALEDQETQYF.

As to this clone: This sample includes further DNA sequences coding for the same CDR3. This chain joins TRBV28 and TRBJ1-2, with 7 bases matching TRBD1. J gave up 4 bases and V 3 bases, and 2 bases lay outside the gene matches. The CDR3 is made up of 13 amino acids. Germline V lookup: CDR1 MDHEN, CDR2 SYDVKM. The CDR3 spells CASSLGTVYGYTF. DNA for the CDR3: TGTGCCAGCAGTTTGGGGACAGTCTATGGCTACACCTTC.

This clone was seen more than once but under ten times. The V gene is TRBV5-1, the J gene TRBJ2-1; 8 bases fit TRBD2. V lost 5 bases and J lost 6; bases outside the gene matches: 10. The CDR3 contains 15 residues. Germline V gene lookup returns CDR1 SGHRS and CDR2 YFSETQ. The CDR3 sequence: CASSPLSGALNEQFF. The CDR3 nucleotides are TGCGCCAGCAGTCCCCTTAGCGGGGCCCTCAATGAGCAGTTCTTC.